This TCR beta chain was observed in a study of blood T cell repertoires in COVID-19. Study in general: Sites across the United States, Italy and Spain contributed samples from acute and convalescent COVID-19. From T cells, B-cell-depleted T cells, or PBMCs came the material, which was cDNA or gDNA.

As to this clone: Other DNA sequences of this sample code for an identical CDR3.

In the source study's methods: Reference gene primer amplification gave estimated nucleated cell counts. Here immunoSEQ multiplex PCR was the method, and the copy in TCRdb shows in-frame clones only, minus some. That table furnishes V, J and clone size, whereas the DNA furnished D and trimming. The data show 200,000 to 300,000 clones, roughly 90% seen once. The junction had 3 bases not matched to a gene; V was cut back by 1 base and J by 7 bases. The CDR3 extends over 14 amino acids. The germline V gene has CDR1 SGHRS and CDR2 YFSETQ. This chain connects TRBV5-1 to TRBJ2-7, with 12 bases that match TRBD2. The origin of this receptor is a woman aged 25 to 45 with acute or convalescent COVID-19. Sequencing used peripheral blood. The CDR3 sequence is CASSLTSGRYEQYF. In nucleotides, the CDR3 is TGCGCCAGCAGCTTGACTAGCGGGAGGTATGAGCAGTACTTC.